Included here is one T cell receptor beta chain sequence, with context. Its antigen is unknown. These data come from a study of tumor-infiltrating lymphocytes in localized non-small cell lung cancer. Study-level results: Different pieces of the same tissue went to different assays, confounding technical variation with intratumor heterogeneity. TCR sequencing covered a subset of patients with enough tissue.

Germline V lookup: CDR1 KGHSH, CDR2 LQKENI. This CDR3 region has 16 residues. Deletions cut 2 bases from V and 0 bases from J, with 8 bases between. Profiling relied on immunoSEQ multiplex PCR, and the TCRdb table lists in-frame clones only, not all of them. This table holds roughly 5,800 clones, 81% found once. Sequencing was performed on lung tumor tissue. The TCR originated in a human donor with non-small cell lung cancer. V is TRBV18 and J is TRBJ2-6; tentatively, D is TRBD2 (5 bases). The CDR3 nucleotides are TGTGCCAGCTCACCATTCGGGGACTCTGGGGCCAACGTCCTGACTTTC. This encodes CASSPFGDSGANVLTF.